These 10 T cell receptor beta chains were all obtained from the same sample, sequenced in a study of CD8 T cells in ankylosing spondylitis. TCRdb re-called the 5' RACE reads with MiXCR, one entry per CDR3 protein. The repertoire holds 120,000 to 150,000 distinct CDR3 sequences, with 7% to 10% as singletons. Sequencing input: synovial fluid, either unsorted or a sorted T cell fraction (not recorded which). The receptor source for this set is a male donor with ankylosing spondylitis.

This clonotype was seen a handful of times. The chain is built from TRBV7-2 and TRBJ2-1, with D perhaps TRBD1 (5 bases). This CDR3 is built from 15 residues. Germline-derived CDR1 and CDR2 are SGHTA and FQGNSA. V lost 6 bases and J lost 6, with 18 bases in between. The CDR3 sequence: CASSPRVGSGNEQFF. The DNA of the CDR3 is TGTGCCAGCAGTCCCAGGGTAGGGTCGGGCAATGAGCAGTTCTTC.

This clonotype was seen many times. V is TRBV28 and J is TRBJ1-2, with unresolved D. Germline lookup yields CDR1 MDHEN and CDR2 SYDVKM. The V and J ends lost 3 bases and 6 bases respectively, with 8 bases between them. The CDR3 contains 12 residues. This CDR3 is CASSFHSDGYTF. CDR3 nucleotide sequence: TGTGCCAGCAGTTTTCACAGTGATGGCTACACCTTC.

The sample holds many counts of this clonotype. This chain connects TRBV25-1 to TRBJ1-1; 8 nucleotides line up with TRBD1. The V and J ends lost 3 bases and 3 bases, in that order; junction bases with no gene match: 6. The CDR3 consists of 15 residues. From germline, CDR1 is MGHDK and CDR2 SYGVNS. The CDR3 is CASSDHGQGDTEAFF. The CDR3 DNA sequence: TGTGCCAGCAGTGACCACGGACAGGGTGACACTGAAGCTTTCTTT.

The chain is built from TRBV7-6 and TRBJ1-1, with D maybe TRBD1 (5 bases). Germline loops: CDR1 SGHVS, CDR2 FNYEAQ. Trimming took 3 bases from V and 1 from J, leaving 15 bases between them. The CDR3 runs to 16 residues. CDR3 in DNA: TGTGCCAGCAGCTTTTCTGGGGACGCTTGGAACACTGAAGCTTTCTTT. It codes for CASSFSGDAWNTEAFF. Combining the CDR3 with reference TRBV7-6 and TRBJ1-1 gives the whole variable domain GAGVSQSPRYKVTKRGQDVALRCDPISGHVSLYWYRQALGQGPEFLTYFNYEAQQDKSGLPNDRFSAERPEGSISTLTIQRTEQRDSAMYRCASSFSGDAWNTEAFFGQGTRLTVV.

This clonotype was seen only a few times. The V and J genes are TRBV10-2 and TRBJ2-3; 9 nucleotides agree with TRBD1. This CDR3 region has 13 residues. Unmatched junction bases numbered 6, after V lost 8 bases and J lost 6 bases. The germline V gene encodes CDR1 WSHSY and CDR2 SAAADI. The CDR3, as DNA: TGCGCCAGCGCCCGACAGGGGGAGGATACGCAGTATTTT. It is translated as CASARQGEDTQYF.

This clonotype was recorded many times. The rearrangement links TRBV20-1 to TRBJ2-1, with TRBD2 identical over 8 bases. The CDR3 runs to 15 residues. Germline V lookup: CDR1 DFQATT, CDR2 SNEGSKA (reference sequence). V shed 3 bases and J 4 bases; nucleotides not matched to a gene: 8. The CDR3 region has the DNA TGCAGTGCTAGTGTCCCGGGACTAGGGTACAATGAGCAGTTCTTC. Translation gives CSASVPGLGYNEQFF.

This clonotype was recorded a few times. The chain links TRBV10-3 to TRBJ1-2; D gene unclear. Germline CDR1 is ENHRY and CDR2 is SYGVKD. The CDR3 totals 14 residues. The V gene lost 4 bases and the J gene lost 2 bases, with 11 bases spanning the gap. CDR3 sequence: CAISAHKGNYGYTF. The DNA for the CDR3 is TGTGCCATCAGTGCGCACAAAGGGAACTATGGCTACACCTTC.

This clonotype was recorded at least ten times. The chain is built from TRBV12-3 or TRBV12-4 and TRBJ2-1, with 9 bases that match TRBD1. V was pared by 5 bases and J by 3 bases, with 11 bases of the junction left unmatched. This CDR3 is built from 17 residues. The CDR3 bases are TGTGCCAGCAGTGCGCAGTCCGGGACAGGGATCTACAATGAGCAGTTCTTC. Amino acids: CASSAQSGTGIYNEQFF.

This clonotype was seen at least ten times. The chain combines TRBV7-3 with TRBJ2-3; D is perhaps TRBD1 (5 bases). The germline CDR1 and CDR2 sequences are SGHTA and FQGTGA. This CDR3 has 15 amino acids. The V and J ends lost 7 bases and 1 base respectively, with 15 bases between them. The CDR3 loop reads CASTEQGWGTDTQYF. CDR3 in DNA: TGTGCCAGCACTGAGCAGGGATGGGGCACAGATACGCAGTATTTT. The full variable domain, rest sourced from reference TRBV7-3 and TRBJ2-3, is GAGVSQTPSNKVTEKGKYVELRCDPISGHTALYWYRQSLGQGPEFLIYFQGTGAADDSGLPNDRFFAVRPEGSVSTLKIQRTERGDSAVYLCASTEQGWGTDTQYFGPGTRLTVL.

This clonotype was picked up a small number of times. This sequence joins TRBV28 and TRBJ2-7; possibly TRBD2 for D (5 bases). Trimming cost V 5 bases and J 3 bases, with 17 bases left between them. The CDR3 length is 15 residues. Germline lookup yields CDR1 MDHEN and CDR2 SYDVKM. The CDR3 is CASSPQGGRRYEQYF. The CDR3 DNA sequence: TGTGCCAGCAGTCCCCAAGGAGGACGTCGCTACGAGCAGTACTTC.